A selection of T cell receptor beta chains follows, all from one sample in a study of T-cell memory formation after mild COVID-19. Each CDR3 protein is one row after TCRdb ran MiXCR on the 5' RACE reads. This table holds around 300,000 distinct CDR3 sequences, roughly 13% found once. The sequenced sample was PBMCs or a T cell subset sorted from them (not recorded which). The receptor set was obtained from a man aged 18 to 29 who had mild COVID-19 (a few samples of this study predate the infection). Cell type and time point are not known. Both conserved end residues are part of each CDR3. D genes are given only for firm matches. The size of a clone is reported for some rows only, either as once, few or many, or as a class for expanded clones.

clone_size: few
j_call: TRBJ2-2
v_call: TRBV9
d_call: -
cdr3_nt: TGTGCCAGCAGCTCCTTATTCGGCACCGGGGAGCTGTTTTTT
cdr3_aa: CASSSLFGTGELFF

clone_size: many
j_call: TRBJ2-2
v_call: TRBV10-3
d_call: -
cdr3_nt: TGTGCCATCAGTGAGATTTCCGGGTCGAACACCGGGGAGCTGTTTTTT
cdr3_aa: CAISEISGSNTGELFF

clone_size: -
j_call: TRBJ1-1
v_call: TRBV29-1
d_call: -
cdr3_nt: TGCAGCGTTGTTCTGGTCGCCGAAGCTTTCTTT
cdr3_aa: CSVVLVAEAFF

clone_size: -
j_call: TRBJ1-2
v_call: TRBV25-1
d_call: -
cdr3_nt: TGTGCCAGCAGTGAACTCGGGGGCGAGTTTATTCCTGACTATGGCTACACCTTC
cdr3_aa: CASSELGGEFIPDYGYTF

clone_size: -
j_call: TRBJ2-7
v_call: TRBV20-1
d_call: -
cdr3_nt: TGCAGTGCTCAAAGGGGGACTACCCCCTACGAGCAGTACTTC
cdr3_aa: CSAQRGTTPYEQYF

clone_size: -
j_call: TRBJ2-5
v_call: TRBV15
d_call: TRBD2
cdr3_nt: TGTGCCACCAGCCGCGGACTAGCGCGGGAGACCCAGTACTTC
cdr3_aa: CATSRGLARETQYF

clone_size: -
j_call: TRBJ2-1
v_call: TRBV6-5
d_call: TRBD2
cdr3_nt: TGTGCCAGCACCCCCCTCCCGGGGGGGCAGAATGAGCAGTTCTTC
cdr3_aa: CASTPLPGGQNEQFF

clone_size: -
j_call: TRBJ1-6
v_call: TRBV2
d_call: -
cdr3_nt: TGTGCCAGCAGTGAACAGAGGGATTTCTATAATTCACCCCTCCACTTT
cdr3_aa: CASSEQRDFYNSPLHF

clone_size: -
j_call: TRBJ1-6
v_call: TRBV7-2
d_call: -
cdr3_nt: TGTGCCAGCAGCCCAATGCCAGCTTCGAATTCACCCCTCCACTTT
cdr3_aa: CASSPMPASNSPLHF

clone_size: -
j_call: TRBJ1-2
v_call: TRBV12-3/TRBV12-4
d_call: -
cdr3_nt: TGTGCCAGCAGACACAGGAACGGGGGGGTCTATGGCTACACCTTC
cdr3_aa: CASRHRNGGVYGYTF

clone_size: many
j_call: TRBJ1-1
v_call: TRBV6-5
d_call: -
cdr3_nt: TGTGCCAGCAGACACAGGGTAGAGGAGGGTGAAGCTTTCTTT
cdr3_aa: CASRHRVEEGEAFF

clone_size: -
j_call: TRBJ1-4
v_call: TRBV12-5
d_call: TRBD1
cdr3_nt: TGTGCTAGTGGTTTGGGACAGGGTAATGAAAAACTGTTTTTT
cdr3_aa: CASGLGQGNEKLFF

clone_size: few
j_call: TRBJ1-1
v_call: TRBV5-1
d_call: TRBD1
cdr3_nt: TGCGCCAGCAGCGCTGGACAGGCGGGCACTGAAGCTTTCTTT
cdr3_aa: CASSAGQAGTEAFF

clone_size: -
j_call: TRBJ2-5
v_call: TRBV29-1
d_call: TRBD2
cdr3_nt: TGCAGCCTCCGGCTCCCGTTGGGCGGACTAGCGGCGGGGCAAGAGACCCAGTACTTC
cdr3_aa: CSLRLPLGGLAAGQETQYF

clone_size: -
j_call: TRBJ2-3
v_call: TRBV7-9
d_call: -
cdr3_nt: TGTGCCAGCAGCCGCGCCCCATCAGCCAGCATCACAGATACGCAGTATTTT
cdr3_aa: CASSRAPSASITDTQYF

clone_size: -
j_call: TRBJ2-6
v_call: TRBV23-1
d_call: TRBD1
cdr3_nt: TGCGCCAGCAGTCAATCGGGACAGGGGGCCTCTGGGGCCAACGTCCTGACTTTC
cdr3_aa: CASSQSGQGASGANVLTF

clone_size: -
j_call: TRBJ1-4
v_call: TRBV6-1
d_call: -
cdr3_nt: TGTGCCAGCAGTGACGGGGCGGCGCGGGAAAAACTGTTTTTT
cdr3_aa: CASSDGAAREKLFF

clone_size: few
j_call: TRBJ2-3
v_call: TRBV6-1
d_call: -
cdr3_nt: TGTGCCAGCAGTGAAGCTTACAGCCGCACAGATACGCAGTATTTT
cdr3_aa: CASSEAYSRTDTQYF

clone_size: few
j_call: TRBJ1-2
v_call: TRBV29-1
d_call: -
cdr3_nt: TGCAGCGTTGGACACTATGGCTACACCTTC
cdr3_aa: CSVGHYGYTF

clone_size: -
j_call: TRBJ1-1
v_call: TRBV12-3/TRBV12-4
d_call: TRBD1
cdr3_nt: TGTGCCAGCAACATCGGACAGGTGAACACTGAAGCTTTCTTT
cdr3_aa: CASNIGQVNTEAFF

clone_size: once
j_call: TRBJ2-2
v_call: TRBV15
d_call: -
cdr3_nt: TGTGCCACCAGCCCAGCCGCCACAGAGCACAGGAACACCGGGGAGCTGTTTTTT
cdr3_aa: CATSPAATEHRNTGELFF

clone_size: many
j_call: TRBJ1-1
v_call: TRBV5-5
d_call: TRBD1
cdr3_nt: TGTGCCAGCAGCTCCATGACAGGGTACGCTTTCTTT
cdr3_aa: CASSSMTGYAFF

clone_size: -
j_call: TRBJ2-2
v_call: TRBV5-1
d_call: -
cdr3_nt: TGCGCCAGCAGCGTCTACAGGGTCCCCGGGGAGCTGTTTTTT
cdr3_aa: CASSVYRVPGELFF

clone_size: few
j_call: TRBJ2-3
v_call: TRBV11-1
d_call: -
cdr3_nt: TGTGCCAGCAGCTTAGGACGACTGGGGGATACGCAGTATTTT
cdr3_aa: CASSLGRLGDTQYF

clone_size: many
j_call: TRBJ2-2
v_call: TRBV4-3
d_call: -
cdr3_nt: TGCGCCAGCAGCCAAGTCCCCCCGAACACCGGGGAGCTGTTTTTT
cdr3_aa: CASSQVPPNTGELFF

clone_size: many
j_call: TRBJ1-1
v_call: TRBV5-1
d_call: TRBD1
cdr3_nt: TGCGCCAGCAGCTCGACAGGGGATACTGAAGCTTTCTTT
cdr3_aa: CASSSTGDTEAFF

clone_size: few
j_call: TRBJ1-1
v_call: TRBV11-2
d_call: TRBD1
cdr3_nt: TGTGCCAGCAGGGGAGGGACAGGGGGTATCACTGAAGCTTTCTTT
cdr3_aa: CASRGGTGGITEAFF

clone_size: -
j_call: TRBJ2-5
v_call: TRBV14
d_call: -
cdr3_nt: TGTGCCAGCAGCCGAAACCCGGGACGGGGAGAGACCCAGTACTTC
cdr3_aa: CASSRNPGRGETQYF

clone_size: few
j_call: TRBJ1-5
v_call: TRBV3-1
d_call: -
cdr3_nt: TGTGCCAGCAGCCAAGGGAGCGGTTACAATCAGCCCCAGCATTTT
cdr3_aa: CASSQGSGYNQPQHF